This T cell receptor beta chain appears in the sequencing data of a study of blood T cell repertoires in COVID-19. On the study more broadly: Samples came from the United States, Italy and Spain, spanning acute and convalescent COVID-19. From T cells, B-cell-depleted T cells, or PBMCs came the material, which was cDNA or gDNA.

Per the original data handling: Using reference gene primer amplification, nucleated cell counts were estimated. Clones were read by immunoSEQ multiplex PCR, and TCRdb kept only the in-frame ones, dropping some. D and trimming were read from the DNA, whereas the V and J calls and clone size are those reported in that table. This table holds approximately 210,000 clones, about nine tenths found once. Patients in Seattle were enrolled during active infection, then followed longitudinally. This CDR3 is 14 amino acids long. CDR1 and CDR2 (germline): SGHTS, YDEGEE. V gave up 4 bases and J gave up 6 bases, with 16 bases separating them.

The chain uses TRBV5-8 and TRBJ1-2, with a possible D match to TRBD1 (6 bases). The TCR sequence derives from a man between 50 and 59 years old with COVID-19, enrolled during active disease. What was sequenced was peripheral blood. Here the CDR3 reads CASSLTGHGDGYTF. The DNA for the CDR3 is TGTGCCAGCAGCCTAACAGGGCATGGGGATGGCTACACCTTC.